This section outlines one T cell receptor beta chain sequence together with its context. Antigen specificity is unknown. At the DNA level, this CDR3 is encoded by other sequences in the same sample as well. The data derive from a study of neoadjuvant nivolumab and ipilimumab in lung cancer. Across the whole study: The combination arm added day-1 ipilimumab 1 mg/kg to nivolumab 3 mg/kg on days 1, 15, 29. Notes on the study in general: Blood richness before therapy tracked richness in tumors resected after neoadjuvant therapy. From pretherapy to surgery, tumor richness and clonality rose with dual therapy. TCR clonality did not significantly correlate with pathologic tumor regression.

Trimming took off 2 bases at V and 2 bases at J, with 9 bases between the two ends. This CDR3 contains 14 residues. Germline CDR1 is KGHSH and CDR2 is LQKENI. The repertoire was sequenced with immunoSEQ multiplex PCR; TCRdb's copy has only in-frame clones and lacks some. The repertoire holds around 30,000 clones, with about 85% as singletons. The V call is TRBV18, the J call TRBJ2-5; no definite D call. This sequence was found in an adult with non-small cell lung cancer. The sequencing here drew on peripheral blood, taken before neoadjuvant nivolumab, alone or with ipilimumab. The CDR3 loop is CASSPGPPQETQYF. Written as DNA, the CDR3 is TGTGCCAGCTCACCAGGACCGCCACAAGAGACCCAGTACTTC.